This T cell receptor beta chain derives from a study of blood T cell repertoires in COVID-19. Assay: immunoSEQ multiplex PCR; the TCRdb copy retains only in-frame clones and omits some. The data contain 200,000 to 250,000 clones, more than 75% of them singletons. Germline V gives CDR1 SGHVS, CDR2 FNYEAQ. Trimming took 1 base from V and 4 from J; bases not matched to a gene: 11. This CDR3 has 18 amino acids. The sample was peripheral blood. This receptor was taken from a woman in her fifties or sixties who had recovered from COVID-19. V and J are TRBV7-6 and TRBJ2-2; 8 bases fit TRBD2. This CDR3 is CASSLVFIGGAGTGELFF. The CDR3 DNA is TGTGCCAGCAGCTTAGTTTTTATCGGGGGGGCCGGCACCGGGGAGCTGTTTTTT.